A selection of T cell receptor beta chains follows, all from one sample in a study of memory CD8 T cells in hepatitis C reinfection. Here immunoSEQ multiplex PCR was the method, and the copy in TCRdb shows in-frame clones only, minus some. The data show about 46,000 clones, 89% seen once. The specimen sequenced was naive CD8+ T cells sorted from blood. The source of these receptors is a man aged 18 to 29 with hepatitis C virus infection. Both conserved end residues are part of each CDR3.

V gene	J gene	CDR3 protein
TRBV6-4	TRBJ2-3	CASSDGRDGDTQYF
TRBV2	TRBJ2-5	CASSEPWAETQYF
TRBV11-2	TRBJ1-6	CASSAGTASSYNSPLHF
TRBV27	TRBJ2-1	CASSPLAGPYNEQFF
TRBV5-4	TRBJ2-1	CASSLSSSYNEQFF
TRBV9	TRBJ2-5	CASSVATGKETQYF
TRBV4-1	TRBJ1-5	CASSQVGTGQWGNQPQHF
TRBV4-2	TRBJ2-3	CASSQNLLGSTDTQYF
TRBV6-5	TRBJ1-5	CASSPLTGVGQPQHF
TRBV10-3	TRBJ1-1	CAISESAGSGTEAFF
TRBV4-3	TRBJ1-4	CASSQDPQGVNEKLFF
TRBV6-1	TRBJ1-1	CASPGDGRNTEAFF
TRBV4-1	TRBJ1-1	CASSQDVWLLNTEAFF
TRBV6-1	TRBJ2-1	CASSEGTSGISNNEQFF
TRBV28	TRBJ2-1	CASRGSVAYNEQFF
TRBV7-9	TRBJ2-7	CASSFGERAYEQYF
TRBV27	TRBJ2-4	CASSWTGGPYENIQYF
TRBV6-6	TRBJ1-5	CASSSNADRDSQPQHF
TRBV5-4	TRBJ2-7	CASSHMRGGTYEQYF
TRBV15	TRBJ1-2	CATSRGGRLPFGYTF
TRBV7-9	TRBJ2-7	CASSGLGTYEQYF
TRBV27	TRBJ1-2	CASSPGGDLGGYTF
TRBV6-1	TRBJ1-2	CASSEARYYGYTF
TRBV11-3	TRBJ2-7	CASSFGADYEQYF
TRBV6-1	TRBJ1-1	CASSTPGNTEAFF
TRBV28	TRBJ2-7	CASSGTSGQSSYEQYF
TRBV7-8	TRBJ2-2	CASSLEPGREVTGELFF